The rows below give T cell receptor beta chains drawn from one sample of a study of CD8+ T cells in alopecia areata. Libraries were prepared by immunoSEQ multiplex PCR; TCRdb keeps only in-frame clonotypes and omits some of them. The sample lists about 69,000 clones, under 75% occurring once. The sample was CD8+ T cells sorted from blood, taken at week 0. The source is a human donor with alopecia areata. Each CDR3 is given with its conserved first and last residue. A D gene is named only where the DNA matches it firmly. Where a row states a size, it is once, few, many or the class of an expanded clone; other rows omit it.

D gene | clone size | J gene | V gene | CDR3 protein | CDR3 DNA
NA | NA | TRBJ1-1 | TRBV4-1 | CASSQDRASLNTEAFF | TGCGCCAGCAGCCAAGATAGGGCCAGTCTGAACACTGAAGCTTTCTTT
NA | NA | TRBJ2-7 | TRBV4-1 | CASSQPGHYEQYF | TGCGCCAGCAGCCAACCGGGACACTACGAGCAGTACTTC
TRBD1 | NA | TRBJ2-3 | TRBV30 | CAWGTGTGEEGDTQYF | TGTGCCTGGGGGACGGGGACAGGGGAGGAAGGAGATACGCAGTATTTT
TRBD1 | NA | TRBJ2-7 | TRBV6-5 | CASSYNRGNEQYF | TGTGCCAGCAGTTACAACAGGGGTAACGAGCAGTACTTC
NA | NA | TRBJ1-4 | TRBV29-1 | CSAGDGATNEKLFF | TGCAGCGCTGGGGACGGCGCAACTAATGAAAAACTGTTTTTT
NA | few | TRBJ1-3 | TRBV29-1 | CSVEGGGSSGNTIYF | TGCAGCGTTGAAGGCGGGGGCAGCTCTGGAAACACCATATATTTT
TRBD1 | NA | TRBJ2-1 | TRBV5-1 | CASAMTGTNEQFF | TGCGCCAGCGCCATGACAGGGACGAATGAGCAGTTCTTC
TRBD2 | NA | TRBJ2-1 | TRBV13 | CASSAPLAGGYNEQFF | TGTGCCAGCAGCGCCCCACTAGCGGGGGGTTACAATGAGCAGTTCTTC
NA | NA | TRBJ2-2 | TRBV7-2 | CASSLWSSDLTGELFF | TGTGCCAGCAGCTTATGGAGCTCGGATTTGACCGGGGAGCTGTTTTTT
NA | few | TRBJ1-2 | TRBV7-9 | CASSLAGSNYGYTF | TGTGCCAGCAGCTTAGCGGGATCAAACTATGGCTACACCTTC
TRBD1 | NA | TRBJ1-2 | TRBV27 | CASSPTSGTAYGYTF | TGTGCCAGCAGTCCGACCTCCGGGACAGCCTATGGCTACACCTTC
TRBD2 | NA | TRBJ2-3 | TRBV6-4 | CASSSETSGGSDTQYF | TGTGCCAGCAGTTCCGAGACTAGCGGGGGATCAGATACGCAGTATTTT
NA | NA | TRBJ2-7 | TRBV29-1 | CSVELAEDNYEQYF | TGCAGCGTTGAATTGGCGGAAGATAACTACGAGCAGTACTTC
NA | few | TRBJ1-2 | TRBV29-1 | CSVGQGIYGYTF | TGCAGCGTTGGGCAGGGAATCTATGGCTACACCTTC
TRBD1 | NA | TRBJ2-7 | TRBV19 | CASSAAGTGGYEQYF | TGTGCCAGTAGTGCCGCCGGGACAGGGGGCTACGAGCAGTACTTC
NA | few | TRBJ2-1 | TRBV5-8 | CASSLRASVPPPEQFF | TGTGCCAGCAGCTTGAGGGCTAGCGTACCCCCTCCTGAGCAGTTCTTC
TRBD1 | NA | TRBJ2-5 | TRBV9 | CASSDRGQGAGETQYF | TGTGCCAGCAGCGACCGCGGGCAGGGGGCCGGGGAGACCCAGTACTTC
TRBD2 | NA | TRBJ2-7 | TRBV14 | CASSHPGTSGYPQDYEQYF | TGTGCCAGCAGCCACCCCGGGACTAGCGGGTATCCTCAAGACTACGAGCAGTACTTC
NA | few | TRBJ1-1 | TRBV5-1 | CASSSPQEGTEAFF | TGCGCCAGCAGCTCGCCCCAGGAGGGCACTGAAGCTTTCTTT
TRBD1 | NA | TRBJ2-7 | TRBV29-1 | CSVDGTGELEQYF | TGCAGCGTTGACGGGACAGGGGAACTCGAGCAGTACTTC
NA | once | TRBJ2-4 | TRBV5-1 | CASSLEDSINEKHVQYF | TGCGCCAGCAGCTTGGAGGACAGCATTAACGAAAAACATGTTCAGTACTTC
TRBD2 | NA | TRBJ2-2 | TRBV5-1 | CASRPGGPSTGELFF | TGCGCCAGCAGACCGGGGGGACCAAGCACCGGGGAGCTGTTTTTT
NA | NA | TRBJ1-1 | TRBV5-1 | CASSLDYNAEAFF | TGCGCCAGCAGCTTGGATTACAACGCTGAAGCTTTCTTT
TRBD1 | NA | TRBJ2-1 | TRBV7-9 | CASSFDDRGLKQFF | TGTGCCAGCAGCTTCGACGACAGGGGCTTAAAGCAGTTCTTC
TRBD2 | NA | TRBJ2-3 | TRBV27 | CASRPLAGGTADTQYF | TGTGCCAGCAGGCCCCTAGCGGGAGGGACGGCAGATACGCAGTATTTT
TRBD1 | NA | TRBJ2-7 | TRBV9 | CASSVETGYSYEQYF | TGTGCCAGCAGCGTGGAGACAGGGTACTCCTACGAGCAGTACTTC
TRBD2 | few | TRBJ2-1 | TRBV29-1 | CSVPGLATILTLGEQFF | TGCAGCGTTCCGGGACTAGCCACTATCCTTACCTTGGGGGAGCAGTTCTTC
NA | few | TRBJ1-2 | TRBV6-4 | CASSDGAGQTTYGYTF | TGTGCCAGCAGTGACGGAGCCGGACAGACTACCTATGGCTACACCTTC